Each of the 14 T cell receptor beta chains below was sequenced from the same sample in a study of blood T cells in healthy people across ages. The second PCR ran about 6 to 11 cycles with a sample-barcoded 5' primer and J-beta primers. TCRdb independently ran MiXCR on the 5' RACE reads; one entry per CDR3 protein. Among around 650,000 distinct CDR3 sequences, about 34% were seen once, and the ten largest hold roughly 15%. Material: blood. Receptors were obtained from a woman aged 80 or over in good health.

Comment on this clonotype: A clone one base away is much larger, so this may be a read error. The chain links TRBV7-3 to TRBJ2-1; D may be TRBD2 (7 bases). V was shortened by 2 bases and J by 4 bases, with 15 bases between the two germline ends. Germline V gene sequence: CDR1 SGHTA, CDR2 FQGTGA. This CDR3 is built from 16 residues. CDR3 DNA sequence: TGTGCCAGCAGCTTATACGGGGGGACACCTTACAATGAGCAGTTCTTC. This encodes CASSLYGGTPYNEQFF.

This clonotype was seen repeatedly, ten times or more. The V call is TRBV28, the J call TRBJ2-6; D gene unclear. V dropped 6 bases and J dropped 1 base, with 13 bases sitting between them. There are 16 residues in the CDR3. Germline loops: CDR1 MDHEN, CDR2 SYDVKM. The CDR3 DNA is TGTGCCAGCAGCCCTGCCAGACCATCTGGGGCCAACGTCCTGACTTTC. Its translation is CASSPARPSGANVLTF.

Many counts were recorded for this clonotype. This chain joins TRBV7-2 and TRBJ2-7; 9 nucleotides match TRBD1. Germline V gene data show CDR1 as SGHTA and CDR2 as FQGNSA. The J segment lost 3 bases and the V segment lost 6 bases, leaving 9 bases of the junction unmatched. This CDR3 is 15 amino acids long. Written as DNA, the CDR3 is TGTGCCAGCAGACCTCGACAGGGGGTCCTCTACGAGCAGTACTTC. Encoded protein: CASRPRQGVLYEQYF.

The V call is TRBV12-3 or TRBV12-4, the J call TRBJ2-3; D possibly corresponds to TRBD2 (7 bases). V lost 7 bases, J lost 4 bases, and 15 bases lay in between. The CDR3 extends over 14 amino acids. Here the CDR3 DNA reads TGTGCCAGCAATGGCTCGGGGGGCGCAGATACGCAGTATTTT. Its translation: CASNGSGGADTQYF.

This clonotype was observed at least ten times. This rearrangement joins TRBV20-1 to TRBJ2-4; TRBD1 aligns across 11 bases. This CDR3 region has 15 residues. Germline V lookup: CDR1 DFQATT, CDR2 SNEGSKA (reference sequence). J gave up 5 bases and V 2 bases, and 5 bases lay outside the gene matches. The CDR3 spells CSARPDRGLENIQYF. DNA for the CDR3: TGCAGTGCTAGACCGGACAGGGGGCTCGAAAACATTCAGTACTTC.

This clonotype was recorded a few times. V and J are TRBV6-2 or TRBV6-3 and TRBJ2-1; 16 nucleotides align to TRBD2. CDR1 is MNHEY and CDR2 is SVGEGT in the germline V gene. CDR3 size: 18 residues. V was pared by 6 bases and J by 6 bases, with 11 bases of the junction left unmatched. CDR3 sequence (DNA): TGTGCCAGCAGCCGGGGACTAGCGGGGGGGCAAGGGGGCAATGAGCAGTTCTTC. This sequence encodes CASSRGLAGGQGGNEQFF.

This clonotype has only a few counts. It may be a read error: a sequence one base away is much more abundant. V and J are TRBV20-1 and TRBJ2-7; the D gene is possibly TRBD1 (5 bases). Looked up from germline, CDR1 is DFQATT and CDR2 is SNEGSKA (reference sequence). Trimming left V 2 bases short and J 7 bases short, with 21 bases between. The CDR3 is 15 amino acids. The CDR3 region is CSARPGAASYNEQYF. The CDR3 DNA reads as TGCAGTGCTAGACCTGGGGCAGCGAGCTACAATGAGCAGTACTTC.

The CDR3 sequence is CASSEARQSNQPQHF. CDR3 DNA sequence: TGTGCCAGCAGTGAAGCGAGGCAAAGCAATCAGCCCCAGCATTTT. This chain connects TRBV2 to TRBJ1-5, with no clear D. With 0 bases removed from V and 1 base from J, the gap between germline ends came to 7 bases. Germline values: CDR1 SNHLY, CDR2 FYNNEI. This CDR3 has 15 amino acids.

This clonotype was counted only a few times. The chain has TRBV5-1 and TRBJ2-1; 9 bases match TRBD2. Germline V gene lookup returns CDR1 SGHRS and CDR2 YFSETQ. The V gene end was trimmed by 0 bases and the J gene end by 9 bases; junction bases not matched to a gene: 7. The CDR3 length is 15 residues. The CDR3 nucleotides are TGCGCCAGCAGCTTGGTAGGCGGGGGGGCGTTTGAGCAGTTCTTC. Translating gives CASSLVGGGAFEQFF.

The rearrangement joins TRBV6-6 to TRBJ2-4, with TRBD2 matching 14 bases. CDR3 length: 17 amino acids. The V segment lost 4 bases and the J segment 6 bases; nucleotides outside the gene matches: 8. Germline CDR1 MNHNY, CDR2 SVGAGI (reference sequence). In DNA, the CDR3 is TGTGCCAGCAGTTTCCGACTAGCGGGGGGGCGTGCAAACATTCAGTACTTC. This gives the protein CASSFRLAGGRANIQYF.

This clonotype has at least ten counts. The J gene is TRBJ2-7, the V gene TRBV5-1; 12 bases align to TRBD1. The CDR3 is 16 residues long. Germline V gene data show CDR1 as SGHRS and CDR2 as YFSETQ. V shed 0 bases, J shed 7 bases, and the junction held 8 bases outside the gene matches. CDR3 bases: TGCGCCAGCAGCTTGGACAGGGACAGGGGGCTCGAGGAGCAGTACTTC. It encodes CASSLDRDRGLEEQYF. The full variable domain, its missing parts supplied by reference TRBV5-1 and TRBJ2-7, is KAGVTQTPRYLIKTRGQQVTLSCSPISGHRSVSWYQQTPGQGLQFLFEYFSETQRNKGNFPGRFSGRQFSNSRSEMNVSTLELGDSALYLCASSLDRDRGLEEQYFGPGTRLTVT.

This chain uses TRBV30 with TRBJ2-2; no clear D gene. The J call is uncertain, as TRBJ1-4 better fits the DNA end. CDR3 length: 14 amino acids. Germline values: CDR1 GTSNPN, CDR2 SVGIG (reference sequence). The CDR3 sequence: CAWSLGGYNEKLFF. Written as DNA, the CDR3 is TGTGCCTGGAGTTTGGGCGGGTACAATGAAAAACTGTTTTTT.

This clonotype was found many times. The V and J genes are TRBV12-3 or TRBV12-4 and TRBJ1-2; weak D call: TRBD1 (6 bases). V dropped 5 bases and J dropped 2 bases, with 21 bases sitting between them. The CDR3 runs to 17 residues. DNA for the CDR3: TGTGCCAGCAGTCCGTCCCTGGGGGGACATTACAACTATGGCTACACCTTC. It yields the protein CASSPSLGGHYNYGYTF.

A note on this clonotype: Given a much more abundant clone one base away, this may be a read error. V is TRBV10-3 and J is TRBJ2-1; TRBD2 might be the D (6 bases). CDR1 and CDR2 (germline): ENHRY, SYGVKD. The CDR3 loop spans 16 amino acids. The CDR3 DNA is TGTGCCATCAGTGAGCCCCGGGGGACCTCCTACAATGGGCAGTTCTTC. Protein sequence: CAISEPRGTSYNGQFF.